This is a list of T cell receptor beta chains from one sample in a study of T-cell reconstitution after alpha-beta-depleted transplantation in children. MiXCR, run by TCRdb on the PCR reads, gives a single entry per CDR3 protein. This sample has 670,000 or so distinct CDR3 sequences, with 10% to 15% found just once. The sequences come from PBMCs, collected before TCRalphabeta/CD19-depleted stem cell transplant. Source of these receptors: a girl aged 2 to 9 with congenital amegakaryocytic thrombocytopenia, due to receive a stem cell transplant. Each CDR3 is given with its conserved first and last residue. D genes are given only for firm matches. Rows give clone size only sometimes, using once, few, many, or a class for an expanded clone.

abundance | d_gene | j_gene | v_gene | CDR3aa | CDR3nt
- | TRBD2 | TRBJ2-7 | TRBV20-1 | CSARELAASYEQYF | TGCAGTGCTAGAGAACTAGCGGCGTCCTACGAGCAGTACTTC
- | - | TRBJ2-2 | TRBV28 | CASSLLGTSANTGELFF | TGTGCCAGCAGTTTATTAGGGACGTCCGCGAACACCGGGGAGCTGTTTTTT
many | TRBD1 | TRBJ1-2 | TRBV29-1 | CSVEVGTGGYTF | TGCAGCGTTGAAGTGGGGACAGGGGGCTACACCTTC
few | TRBD2 | TRBJ2-7 | TRBV5-1 | CASSEGLAGTYEQYF | TGCGCCAGCAGCGAGGGACTAGCGGGGACCTACGAGCAGTACTTC
- | TRBD2 | TRBJ2-1 | TRBV5-1 | CASGFGTSGSNEQFF | TGCGCCAGCGGATTTGGGACTAGCGGATCGAATGAGCAGTTCTTC
- | - | TRBJ2-2 | TRBV5-1 | CASSLVVTGATGELFF | TGCGCCAGCAGCTTGGTGGTCACAGGAGCGACCGGGGAGCTGTTTTTT
- | - | TRBJ2-7 | TRBV5-1 | CASSDDSTYEQYF | TGCGCCAGCAGCGATGACAGTACCTACGAGCAGTACTTC
many | - | TRBJ2-2 | TRBV7-9 | CASSTRGTGELFF | TGTGCCAGCAGCACGAGGGGTACCGGGGAGCTGTTTTTT
once | - | TRBJ2-7 | TRBV5-1 | CASSLEQGVEQYF | TGCGCCAGCAGCTTGGAACAGGGTGTCGAGCAGTACTTC
few | - | TRBJ1-1 | TRBV20-1 | CSATEGNTEAFF | TGCAGTGCAACTGAGGGGAACACTGAAGCTTTCTTT
many | - | TRBJ1-1 | TRBV20-1 | CSARDAQGPLNTEAFF | TGCAGTGCTAGAGATGCACAGGGACCTTTGAACACTGAAGCTTTCTTT
many | TRBD2 | TRBJ2-1 | TRBV7-3 | CASSLRPGLAGSEQFF | TGTGCCAGCAGCTTAAGGCCGGGACTAGCGGGAAGTGAGCAGTTCTTC
few | - | TRBJ2-1 | TRBV20-1 | CSAAGPAEQFF | TGCAGTGCTGCGGGGCCCGCTGAGCAGTTCTTC
few | TRBD2 | TRBJ2-3 | TRBV5-1 | CASSFVAGPSTDTQYF | TGCGCCAGCAGCTTTGTAGCGGGACCTAGCACAGATACGCAGTATTTT
many | - | TRBJ2-7 | TRBV27 | CASSASGPPYHEQYF | TGTGCCAGCAGTGCCAGCGGGCCTCCTTACCACGAGCAGTACTTC
many | - | TRBJ2-1 | TRBV20-1 | CSVYEDNNNEQFF | TGCAGCGTATACGAGGACAACAACAATGAGCAGTTCTTC
few | - | TRBJ2-1 | TRBV7-9 | CASSLVGGERGNEQFF | TGTGCCAGCAGCTTAGTGGGCGGTGAGAGAGGTAATGAGCAGTTCTTC
- | - | TRBJ2-5 | TRBV12-3/TRBV12-4 | CASSFFGGAETQYF | TGTGCCAGCAGTTTTTTCGGGGGCGCGGAGACCCAGTACTTC
- | - | TRBJ2-2 | TRBV6-5 | CASVDPGGELFF | TGTGCCAGCGTAGATCCCGGCGGGGAGCTGTTTTTT
many | - | TRBJ2-2 | TRBV5-1 | CASSLRAANRPGELFF | TGCGCCAGCAGCTTGAGGGCAGCCAATCGCCCCGGGGAGCTGTTTTTT
many | - | TRBJ2-3 | TRBV25-1 | CASSEQAQYF | TGTGCCAGCAGTGAACAAGCGCAGTATTTT
many | - | TRBJ1-4 | TRBV10-3 | CAISESRGEGKLFF | TGTGCCATCAGTGAGTCCCGGGGCGAAGGAAAACTGTTTTTT
- | - | TRBJ2-7 | TRBV2 | CASSPVHNQYF | TGTGCCAGCAGTCCCGTCCACAATCAGTACTTC
many | TRBD1 | TRBJ2-3 | TRBV5-1 | CASIEDRAFTDTQYF | TGCGCCAGCATTGAGGACAGGGCGTTCACAGATACGCAGTATTTT
many | - | TRBJ2-3 | TRBV12-3/TRBV12-4 | CASSPRRGGVTDTQYF | TGTGCCAGCAGTCCTCGGCGTGGAGGGGTCACAGATACGCAGTATTTT
many | TRBD1 | TRBJ2-3 | TRBV5-1 | CASSAGQGGPDTQYF | TGCGCCAGCAGCGCGGGACAGGGCGGTCCAGATACGCAGTATTTT
many | - | TRBJ2-1 | TRBV20-1 | CSARDPGSSYNEQFF | TGCAGTGCTAGAGATCCCGGGAGCTCCTACAATGAGCAGTTCTTC
few | - | TRBJ1-3 | TRBV5-1 | CASSFAGSAGNTIYF | TGCGCCAGCAGTTTCGCAGGGTCCGCTGGAAACACCATATATTTT
many | TRBD1 | TRBJ1-1 | TRBV29-1 | CSVRTGLTEAFF | TGCAGCGTTCGGACAGGGTTAACTGAAGCTTTCTTT
few | - | TRBJ2-7 | TRBV7-9 | CASSLGSLDEQYF | TGTGCCAGCAGCTTAGGGAGTCTGGACGAGCAGTACTTC
- | TRBD1 | TRBJ2-4 | TRBV5-1 | CASSQTGRKAKNIQYF | TGCGCCAGCAGCCAGACAGGGCGGAAAGCCAAAAACATTCAGTACTTC
few | TRBD2 | TRBJ2-7 | TRBV7-9 | CASSLQLAGDEQYF | TGTGCCAGCAGCTTACAACTAGCGGGAGACGAGCAGTACTTC
few | - | TRBJ2-7 | TRBV20-1 | CSARDPGGTAFYEQYF | TGCAGTGCTAGAGATCCGGGGGGGACAGCGTTCTACGAGCAGTACTTC
many | - | TRBJ2-1 | TRBV6-4 | CASSGGTEPYNEQFF | TGTGCCAGCAGTGGGGGGACTGAGCCCTACAATGAGCAGTTCTTC
many | TRBD2 | TRBJ2-7 | TRBV6-1 | CASRRNLAEGYYEQYF | TGTGCCAGCAGACGAAATCTAGCGGAAGGATACTACGAGCAGTACTTC
many | - | TRBJ2-2 | TRBV20-1 | CSALDTHTGELFF | TGCAGTGCTCTAGACACACACACCGGGGAGCTGTTTTTT
many | TRBD2 | TRBJ2-7 | TRBV20-1 | CSARLAGGRSSSYEQYF | TGCAGTGCTAGGCTTGCGGGAGGACGATCTAGCTCCTACGAGCAGTACTTC
many | TRBD2 | TRBJ2-1 | TRBV4-1 | CASSQVLAGGTEQFF | TGCGCCAGCAGCCAAGTACTAGCGGGAGGGACAGAGCAGTTCTTC
- | - | TRBJ2-2 | TRBV29-1 | CSVEVPAAGELFF | TGCAGCGTTGAAGTACCCGCGGCCGGGGAGCTGTTTTTT
many | - | TRBJ2-7 | TRBV20-1 | CSARGHRGGLNEQYF | TGCAGTGCTAGAGGCCACAGGGGAGGGCTCAACGAGCAGTACTTC
few | - | TRBJ2-1 | TRBV29-1 | CSVEEGADKQFF | TGCAGCGTTGAAGAAGGAGCTGACAAGCAGTTCTTC
many | TRBD1 | TRBJ1-2 | TRBV5-1 | CASSLTGGNYGYTF | TGCGCCAGCAGCCTGACAGGGGGCAACTATGGCTACACCTTC
- | TRBD2 | TRBJ2-5 | TRBV7-8 | CASSLVTRPLAGRQETQYF | TGTGCCAGCAGCTTGGTCACACGCCCACTAGCGGGGCGACAAGAGACCCAGTACTTC
- | - | TRBJ2-7 | TRBV27 | CASSFWGDGDEQYF | TGTGCCAGCAGTTTTTGGGGAGATGGGGACGAGCAGTACTTC
many | - | TRBJ1-1 | TRBV5-1 | CASSFGGSGFTEAFF | TGCGCCAGCAGCTTCGGGGGCTCGGGGTTCACTGAAGCTTTCTTT
many | - | TRBJ2-3 | TRBV10-3 | CATDGTSTDTQYF | TGTGCCACCGACGGGACCTCTACAGATACGCAGTATTTT
once | - | TRBJ2-3 | TRBV7-6 | CASSPPQGPHPDTQYF | TGTGCCAGCAGCCCTCCTCAGGGGCCCCATCCAGATACGCAGTATTTT
- | TRBD2 | TRBJ2-3 | TRBV20-1 | CSARALMRGADTQYF | TGCAGTGCTAGAGCCTTGATGCGGGGGGCAGATACGCAGTATTTT
many | - | TRBJ2-7 | TRBV7-2 | CASSAPWDLASYEQYF | TGTGCCAGCAGCGCCCCCTGGGACCTAGCCTCCTACGAGCAGTACTTC
many | - | TRBJ1-1 | TRBV7-9 | CASSLGGKGEAFF | TGTGCCAGCAGCTTAGGGGGGAAGGGTGAAGCTTTCTTT